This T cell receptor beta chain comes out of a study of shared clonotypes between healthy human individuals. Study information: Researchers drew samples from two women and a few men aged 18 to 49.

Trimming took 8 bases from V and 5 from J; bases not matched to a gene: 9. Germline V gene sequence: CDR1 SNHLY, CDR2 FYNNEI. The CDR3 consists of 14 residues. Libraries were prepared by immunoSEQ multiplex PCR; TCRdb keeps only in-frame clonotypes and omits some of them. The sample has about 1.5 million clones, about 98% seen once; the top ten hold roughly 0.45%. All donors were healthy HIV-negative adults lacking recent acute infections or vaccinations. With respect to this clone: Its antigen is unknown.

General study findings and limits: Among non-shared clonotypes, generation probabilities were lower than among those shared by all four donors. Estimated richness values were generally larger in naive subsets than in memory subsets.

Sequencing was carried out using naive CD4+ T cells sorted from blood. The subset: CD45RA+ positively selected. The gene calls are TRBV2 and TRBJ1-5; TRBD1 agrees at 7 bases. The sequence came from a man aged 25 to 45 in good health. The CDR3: CASGTGADYQPQHF. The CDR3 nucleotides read TGTGCCAGCGGAACAGGGGCTGATTATCAGCCCCAGCATTTT.